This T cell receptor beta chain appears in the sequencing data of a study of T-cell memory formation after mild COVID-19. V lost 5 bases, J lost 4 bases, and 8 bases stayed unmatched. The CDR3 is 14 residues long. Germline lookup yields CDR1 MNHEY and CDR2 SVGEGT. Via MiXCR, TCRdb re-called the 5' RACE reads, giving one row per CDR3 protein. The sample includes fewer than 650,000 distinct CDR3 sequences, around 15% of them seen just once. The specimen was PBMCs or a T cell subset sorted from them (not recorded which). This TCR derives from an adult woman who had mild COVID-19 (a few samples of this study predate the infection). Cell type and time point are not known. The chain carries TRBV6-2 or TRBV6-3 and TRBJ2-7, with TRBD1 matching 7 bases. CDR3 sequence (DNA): TGTGCCAGCAGTCACAACAGGGGTCCATACGAGCAGTACTTC. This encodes CASSHNRGPYEQYF.